A selection of T cell receptor beta chains follows, all from one sample in a study of shared clonotypes between healthy human individuals. Sequencing was performed with immunoSEQ multiplex PCR; in TCRdb, only in-frame clones are kept and a portion is missing. The sample shows under 2,500,000 clones, roughly 95% of them seen only once. Material: naive CD4+ T cells sorted from blood. The receptors were sampled from a man younger than 35 in good health. CDR3s include the opening cysteine and the closing phenylalanine or tryptophan. A D gene is named only where the DNA matches it firmly. Expanded clones get a size class; other rows say once, few or many, or leave the size out.

>TRBD2|TRBJ2-7|once|TRBV11-2
CATGPSGAEQYF
TGTGCCACCGGGCCTAGCGGGGCAGAGCAGTACTTC
>TRBD2|TRBJ2-5|once|TRBV5-6
CASSFFGSGRAGETQYF
TGTGCCAGCAGCTTTTTTGGTAGCGGGAGGGCCGGTGAGACCCAGTACTTC
>NA|TRBJ2-1|once|TRBV27
CASSLSGKLNEQFF
TGTGCCAGCAGTTTATCGGGAAAACTCAATGAGCAGTTCTTC
>TRBD2|TRBJ2-3|NA|TRBV5-1
CASSSGLAGVPDTQYF
TGCGCCAGCAGCTCCGGACTAGCGGGAGTCCCAGATACGCAGTATTTT
>NA|TRBJ1-2|once|TRBV6-6
CASRVSPTGGYTF
TGTGCCAGCAGGGTATCTCCTACGGGAGGCTACACCTTC
>NA|TRBJ2-5|NA|TRBV10-3
CATGAGAPRETQYF
TGTGCCACAGGGGCAGGGGCGCCCAGAGAGACCCAGTACTTC
>NA|TRBJ2-3|NA|TRBV7-2
CASRLESRSDTQYF
TGTGCCAGCAGGTTAGAGAGTAGGTCAGATACGCAGTATTTT
>NA|TRBJ1-6|NA|TRBV27
CASRLTAYNSPLHF
TGTGCCAGCAGGCTGACAGCGTATAATTCACCCCTCCACTTT
>TRBD1|TRBJ2-7|once|TRBV28
CASSTRFVGQFYEQYF
TGTGCCAGCAGTACCCGGTTTGTGGGACAGTTCTACGAGCAGTACTTC
>NA|TRBJ1-5|few|TRBV30
CAWSPSMSNQPQHF
TGTGCCTGGAGCCCCTCGATGAGCAATCAGCCCCAGCATTTT
>NA|TRBJ2-3|NA|TRBV5-1
CASSLEGEGFDTQYF
TGCGCCAGCAGCCTAGAGGGTGAAGGGTTCGATACGCAGTATTTT
>TRBD2|TRBJ2-7|NA|TRBV18
CASSPRGGEQYF
TGTGCCAGCTCACCTCGGGGGGGCGAGCAGTACTTC
>NA|TRBJ1-4|NA|TRBV6-1
CASSEVQGFATNEKLFF
TGTGCCAGCAGTGAAGTTCAGGGGTTCGCAACTAATGAAAAACTGTTTTTT
>NA|TRBJ1-1|NA|TRBV19
CASSIRTLNTEAFF
TGTGCCAGTAGTATCCGGACCTTGAACACTGAAGCTTTCTTT
>NA|TRBJ1-5|once|TRBV19
CASSVSSAGQPQHF
TGTGCCAGTAGTGTGTCCTCTGCGGGTCAGCCCCAGCATTTT
>TRBD2|TRBJ2-3|NA|TRBV6-1
CAIAPLRGFADTQYF
TGTGCCATCGCACCTCTGCGGGGGTTCGCAGATACGCAGTATTTT
>NA|TRBJ2-1|NA|TRBV4-3
CASSQGLAATLNEQFF
TGCGCCAGCAGCCAAGGGCTGGCGGCGACCCTCAATGAGCAGTTCTTC
>NA|TRBJ2-5|NA|TRBV5-4
CASSSPTLQETQYF
TGTGCCAGCAGCTCGCCGACACTCCAAGAGACCCAGTACTTC
>NA|TRBJ1-1|NA|TRBV7-2
CAIWDTEAFF
TGTGCCATCTGGGACACTGAAGCTTTCTTT
>NA|TRBJ1-1|NA|TRBV30
CAWSSGVTEAFF
TGTGCCTGGAGTTCAGGGGTAACTGAAGCTTTCTTT
>TRBD2|TRBJ2-2|once|TRBV7-2
CASSSSGTSGPGELFF
TGTGCCAGCAGCTCATCCGGGACTAGCGGGCCCGGGGAGCTGTTTTTT
>TRBD2|TRBJ2-5|NA|TRBV4-3
CASSQDLLSGIYQETQYF
TGCGCCAGCAGCCAAGATCTCCTTAGCGGGATCTACCAAGAGACCCAGTACTTC
>NA|TRBJ2-3|NA|TRBV14
CASSLQLGAADTQYF
TGTGCCAGCAGCCTACAACTAGGGGCGGCAGATACGCAGTATTTT
>NA|TRBJ1-1|NA|TRBV27
CASSRGPDNTEAFF
TGTGCCAGCAGCCGAGGACCAGATAACACTGAAGCTTTCTTT
>NA|TRBJ2-1|once|TRBV4-1
CASSLQYNEQFF
TGCGCCAGCAGCCTCCAATACAATGAGCAGTTCTTC
>NA|TRBJ1-5|NA|TRBV18
CASSLGGGDQPQHF
TGTGCCAGCTCACTCGGGGGTGGGGATCAGCCCCAGCATTTT
>TRBD1|TRBJ2-3|NA|TRBV29-1
CSVRGQLTDTQYF
TGCAGCGTCCGGGGACAGCTCACAGATACGCAGTATTTT
>TRBD1|TRBJ2-3|NA|TRBV27
CASSSSGGAFSDTQYF
TGTGCCAGCAGTTCCTCAGGGGGCGCCTTTTCAGATACGCAGTATTTT
>TRBD2|TRBJ2-5|NA|TRBV18
CASSPVLSGGSQETQYF
TGTGCCAGCTCACCGGTCCTTAGCGGGGGGTCTCAAGAGACCCAGTACTTC
>NA|TRBJ1-1|NA|TRBV6-5
CASRSPGQGNTEAFF
TGTGCCAGCCGGTCCCCAGGTCAAGGGAACACTGAAGCTTTCTTT
>NA|TRBJ2-1|NA|TRBV27
CASSYGRGDEQFF
TGTGCCAGCAGTTACGGCAGGGGGGATGAGCAGTTCTTC
>NA|TRBJ2-2|NA|TRBV27
CASSFSTRTNTGELFF
TGTGCCAGCAGTTTTTCTACACGAACCAACACCGGGGAGCTGTTTTTT
>NA|TRBJ1-3|NA|TRBV6-5
CASSYTGGNTIYF
TGTGCCAGCAGTTACACTGGCGGAAACACCATATATTTT
>NA|TRBJ1-2|NA|TRBV6-1
CASSEASRDYGYTF
TGTGCCAGCAGTGAAGCGAGTAGGGACTATGGCTACACCTTC
>NA|TRBJ1-5|NA|TRBV19
CASSIGLTRRRDQPQHF
TGTGCCAGTAGTATTGGCCTGACAAGGAGGAGGGATCAGCCCCAGCATTTT
>NA|TRBJ2-7|NA|TRBV28
CASSFWDFRDLYYEQYF
TGTGCCAGCAGTTTCTGGGACTTTCGGGATCTATATTACGAGCAGTACTTC
>NA|TRBJ1-5|NA|TRBV30
CAWSVRSAGAARAQHF
TGTGCCTGGAGTGTACGGTCGGCAGGGGCCGCTAGAGCCCAGCATTTT
>TRBD1|TRBJ1-2|NA|TRBV6-5
CASSFDRAYGYTF
TGTGCCAGCAGTTTCGACAGGGCGTATGGCTACACCTTC
>NA|TRBJ1-2|NA|TRBV6-5
CASSYRGTHNYGYTF
TGTGCCAGCAGTTACCGAGGGACACATAACTATGGCTACACCTTC
>TRBD2|TRBJ2-3|NA|TRBV10-1
CASSAAGGRGDTQYF
TGCGCCAGCAGTGCGGCGGGGGGGCGGGGAGATACGCAGTATTTT
>TRBD2|TRBJ2-2|once|TRBV5-4
CASSRPSGPAGELFF
TGTGCCAGCAGCCGGCCTAGCGGGCCTGCCGGGGAGCTGTTTTTT
>NA|TRBJ2-5|NA|TRBV10-3
CAISEVVETQYF
TGTGCCATCAGTGAAGTTGTGGAGACCCAGTACTTC
>TRBD1|TRBJ2-7|NA|TRBV6-5
CASRDRGWEQYF
TGTGCCAGCAGGGACAGGGGATGGGAGCAGTACTTC
>NA|TRBJ1-4|NA|TRBV7-9
CASSSNRVRVGEKLFF
TGTGCCAGCAGTTCGAACAGGGTACGAGTTGGTGAAAAACTGTTTTTT
>NA|TRBJ2-2|once|TRBV29-1
CSVETRNTGELFF
TGCAGCGTTGAAACCAGGAACACCGGGGAGCTGTTTTTT
>NA|TRBJ1-3|NA|TRBV4-1
CASSQVASSGNTIYF
TGCGCCAGCAGCCAAGTGGCTTCCTCTGGAAACACCATATATTTT
>NA|TRBJ2-5|NA|TRBV11-2
CASSLNGRVEETQYF
TGTGCCAGCAGCTTAAACGGCAGGGTTGAGGAGACCCAGTACTTC
>TRBD2|TRBJ2-1|NA|TRBV18
CASSLASGRDEQFF
TGTGCCAGCTCACTGGCTAGCGGGAGGGATGAGCAGTTCTTC
>NA|TRBJ2-7|NA|TRBV15
CATSSSISGYRTTYEQYF
TGTGCCACCAGCAGTTCGATTTCCGGTTACAGAACTACCTACGAGCAGTACTTC
>NA|TRBJ2-5|NA|TRBV5-4
CASSLDGGRETQYF
TGTGCCAGCAGCTTGGACGGGGGAAGGGAGACCCAGTACTTC
>TRBD1|TRBJ1-3|NA|TRBV5-6
CASSLGTVGGNTIYF
TGTGCCAGCAGCCTTGGGACAGTGGGCGGAAACACCATATATTTT
>NA|TRBJ2-1|once|TRBV7-9
CASSLKAVDNEQFF
TGTGCCAGCAGCTTAAAAGCAGTGGACAATGAGCAGTTCTTC
>NA|TRBJ1-4|NA|TRBV10-3
CAISEGGGEKLFF
TGTGCCATCAGTGAGGGGGGAGGTGAAAAACTGTTTTTT